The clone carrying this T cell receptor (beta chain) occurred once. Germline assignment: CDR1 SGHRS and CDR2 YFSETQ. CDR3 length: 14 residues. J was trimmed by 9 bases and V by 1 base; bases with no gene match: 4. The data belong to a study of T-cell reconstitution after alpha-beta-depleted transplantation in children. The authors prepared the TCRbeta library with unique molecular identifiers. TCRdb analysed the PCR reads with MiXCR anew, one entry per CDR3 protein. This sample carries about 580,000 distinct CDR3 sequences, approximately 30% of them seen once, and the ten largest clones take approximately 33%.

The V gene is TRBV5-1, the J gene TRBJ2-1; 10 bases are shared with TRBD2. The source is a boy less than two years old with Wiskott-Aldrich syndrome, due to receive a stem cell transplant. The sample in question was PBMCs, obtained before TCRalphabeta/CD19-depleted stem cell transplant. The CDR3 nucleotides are TGCGCCAGCAGCTTGCCTAGCGGGAGAACTGAGCAGTTCTTC. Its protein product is CASSLPSGRTEQFF.